The TCR beta chain under discussion was sequenced for a study of blood T cell repertoires in COVID-19. Study-level information: Material from acute and convalescent COVID-19 was sourced from the United States, Italy and Spain. T cells, B-cell-depleted T cells, or PBMCs supplied cDNA or gDNA.

Per the authors' pipeline: Quantification of nucleated cells was approximated via reference gene primer amplification. Sequenced by immunoSEQ multiplex PCR; TCRdb stores in-frame clones only, minus some. V and J calls and clone size are those listed in that table; D and trimming were worked out from the DNA. The table includes 95,000 to 110,000 clones, roughly 90% detected once. The sequence was collected from a human donor in a cohort sampled during active COVID-19. Sequencing was done on a sample of peripheral blood.

CDR3 amino acids: CASSLGDSLNTGELFF. CDR3 coding DNA: TGCGCCAGCAGCTTGGGGGACAGTCTGAACACCGGGGAGCTGTTTTTT. V gene TRBV5-1 combines with J gene TRBJ2-2; the match to TRBD1 covers 7 bases. The V and J ends lost 0 bases and 1 base, in that order; junction bases with no gene match: 3. CDR1 and CDR2 (germline): SGHRS, YFSETQ. The CDR3 contains 16 residues.